A selection of T cell receptor beta chains follows, all from one sample in a study of shared clonotypes between healthy human individuals. Sequenced by immunoSEQ multiplex PCR; TCRdb stores in-frame clones only, minus some. The sample lists approximately 1.5 million clones; around 98% were seen once. Sequenced sample: naive CD4+ T cells sorted from blood. The receptors here all came from a man in his thirties or forties in good health. Each CDR3 is given with its conserved first and last residue. A D gene is named only where the DNA matches it firmly. Size is stated for part of the rows, as once, few or many counts, or as a class when the clone is expanded.

cdr3_length: 15
j_call: TRBJ2-7
d_call: -
v_call: TRBV5-1
clone_size: -
cdr3_aa: CASSLEGNSGNEQYF
cdr3_nt: TGCGCCAGCAGCTTGGAGGGGAATTCGGGGAACGAGCAGTACTTC

cdr3_length: 15
j_call: TRBJ1-2
d_call: TRBD1
v_call: TRBV28
clone_size: -
cdr3_aa: CASSSLRDRVRGYTF
cdr3_nt: TGTGCCAGCAGTTCACTCCGGGACAGGGTGCGTGGCTACACCTTC

cdr3_length: 14
j_call: TRBJ2-1
d_call: -
v_call: TRBV4-1
clone_size: -
cdr3_aa: CASSQGTRYNEQFF
cdr3_nt: TGCGCCAGCAGCCAAGGGACACGATACAATGAGCAGTTCTTC

cdr3_length: 15
j_call: TRBJ2-3
d_call: TRBD2
v_call: TRBV5-6
clone_size: -
cdr3_aa: CASSLGLADTDTQYF
cdr3_nt: TGTGCCAGCAGCTTGGGACTAGCGGACACAGATACGCAGTATTTT

cdr3_length: 14
j_call: TRBJ2-7
d_call: -
v_call: TRBV19
clone_size: -
cdr3_aa: CASSRQVFSYEQYF
cdr3_nt: TGTGCCAGTAGTCGACAGGTCTTCTCCTACGAGCAGTACTTC

cdr3_length: 13
j_call: TRBJ2-2
d_call: -
v_call: TRBV19
clone_size: -
cdr3_aa: CASISANTGELFF
cdr3_nt: TGTGCCAGTATATCGGCGAACACCGGGGAGCTGTTTTTT

cdr3_length: 13
j_call: TRBJ1-1
d_call: -
v_call: TRBV28
clone_size: -
cdr3_aa: CASTLTQNTEAFF
cdr3_nt: TGTGCCAGCACCCTTACCCAGAACACTGAAGCTTTCTTT

cdr3_length: 14
j_call: TRBJ2-1
d_call: TRBD1
v_call: TRBV28
clone_size: -
cdr3_aa: CASRADRAPNEQFF
cdr3_nt: TGTGCCAGCAGGGCGGACAGGGCACCCAATGAGCAGTTCTTC

cdr3_length: 15
j_call: TRBJ1-5
d_call: -
v_call: TRBV11-2
clone_size: -
cdr3_aa: CASSGGWGSSQPQHF
cdr3_nt: TGTGCCAGCAGCGGGGGGTGGGGTTCGTCGCAGCCCCAGCATTTT

cdr3_length: 12
j_call: TRBJ2-4
d_call: -
v_call: TRBV15
clone_size: -
cdr3_aa: CATSRYENIQYF
cdr3_nt: TGTGCCACCAGCAGATACGAAAACATTCAGTACTTC

cdr3_length: 16
j_call: TRBJ1-5
d_call: TRBD1
v_call: TRBV11-2
clone_size: -
cdr3_aa: CASSRTGGGYNGPQHF
cdr3_nt: TGTGCCAGCAGCAGGACAGGGGGCGGATATAATGGGCCCCAGCATTTT

cdr3_length: 15
j_call: TRBJ2-3
d_call: -
v_call: TRBV9
clone_size: -
cdr3_aa: CASSAQGSSTDTQYF
cdr3_nt: TGTGCCAGCAGCGCCCAAGGCTCTAGCACAGATACGCAGTATTTT

cdr3_length: 14
j_call: TRBJ1-5
d_call: TRBD1
v_call: TRBV18
clone_size: -
cdr3_aa: CASSPGQGGQPQHF
cdr3_nt: TGTGCCAGCTCACCTGGACAGGGAGGACAGCCCCAGCATTTT

cdr3_length: 14
j_call: TRBJ2-7
d_call: -
v_call: TRBV2
clone_size: -
cdr3_aa: CASRLSGPSSEQYF
cdr3_nt: TGTGCCAGCAGGTTGTCGGGGCCGTCCTCCGAGCAGTACTTC

cdr3_length: 14
j_call: TRBJ2-5
d_call: TRBD1
v_call: TRBV9
clone_size: once
cdr3_aa: CASSMTGYQETQYF
cdr3_nt: TGTGCCAGCAGCATGACAGGGTACCAAGAGACCCAGTACTTC

cdr3_length: 14
j_call: TRBJ2-7
d_call: -
v_call: TRBV5-4
clone_size: -
cdr3_aa: CASAVRGLGYEQYF
cdr3_nt: TGTGCCAGCGCGGTCAGGGGATTGGGTTACGAGCAGTACTTC

cdr3_length: 14
j_call: TRBJ2-5
d_call: TRBD2
v_call: TRBV11-2
clone_size: -
cdr3_aa: CASSPSGGSETQYF
cdr3_nt: TGTGCCAGCAGCCCCTCGGGAGGGTCCGAGACCCAGTACTTC

cdr3_length: 15
j_call: TRBJ1-3
d_call: -
v_call: TRBV18
clone_size: -
cdr3_aa: CASSYGELSGNTIYF
cdr3_nt: TGTGCCAGCTCATATGGGGAGTTGTCTGGAAACACCATATATTTT

cdr3_length: 14
j_call: TRBJ2-3
d_call: -
v_call: TRBV9
clone_size: -
cdr3_aa: CASSVPPVGSSRYF
cdr3_nt: TGTGCCAGCAGCGTCCCGCCCGTAGGAAGCTCGAGGTATTTT

cdr3_length: 13
j_call: TRBJ1-1
d_call: TRBD1
v_call: TRBV5-1
clone_size: -
cdr3_aa: CASGEGGLTEAFF
cdr3_nt: TGCGCCAGCGGGGAAGGGGGCTTAACTGAAGCTTTCTTT

cdr3_length: 14
j_call: TRBJ1-2
d_call: -
v_call: TRBV5-1
clone_size: -
cdr3_aa: CASSLASGDYGYTF
cdr3_nt: TGCGCCAGCAGCTTGGCTTCAGGGGACTATGGCTACACCTTC

cdr3_length: 16
j_call: TRBJ2-7
d_call: TRBD1
v_call: TRBV19
clone_size: -
cdr3_aa: CASSIRLTGVSYEQYF
cdr3_nt: TGTGCCAGTAGTATCCGTTTGACAGGGGTATCCTACGAGCAGTACTTC

cdr3_length: 15
j_call: TRBJ2-7
d_call: TRBD1
v_call: TRBV5-1
clone_size: -
cdr3_aa: CASSLDTGVRNEQYF
cdr3_nt: TGCGCCAGCAGCTTGGACACAGGGGTTCGGAACGAGCAGTACTTC

cdr3_length: 11
j_call: TRBJ2-1
d_call: -
v_call: TRBV6-1
clone_size: -
cdr3_aa: CASSLQWEQFF
cdr3_nt: TGTGCCAGCAGTCTACAATGGGAGCAGTTCTTC

cdr3_length: 16
j_call: TRBJ2-2
d_call: -
v_call: TRBV4-3
clone_size: -
cdr3_aa: CASSSIWTGDTGELFF
cdr3_nt: TGCGCCAGCAGCTCCATTTGGACGGGCGACACCGGGGAGCTGTTTTTT

cdr3_length: 15
j_call: TRBJ2-1
d_call: TRBD2
v_call: TRBV5-1
clone_size: -
cdr3_aa: CASSVGLAGTTEQFF
cdr3_nt: TGCGCCAGCAGCGTCGGACTAGCGGGAACGACTGAGCAGTTCTTC

cdr3_length: 16
j_call: TRBJ1-1
d_call: -
v_call: TRBV9
clone_size: -
cdr3_aa: CASSPRAVPWNTEAFF
cdr3_nt: TGTGCCAGCAGCCCCCGGGCAGTTCCTTGGAACACTGAAGCTTTCTTT

cdr3_length: 13
j_call: TRBJ2-2
d_call: -
v_call: TRBV10-3
clone_size: -
cdr3_aa: CAITSGSPGELFF
cdr3_nt: TGTGCCATCACCTCAGGTAGCCCCGGGGAGCTGTTTTTT

cdr3_length: 15
j_call: TRBJ1-1
d_call: TRBD1
v_call: TRBV6-1
clone_size: -
cdr3_aa: CASSTRQGWNTEAFF
cdr3_nt: TGTGCCAGCAGTACTAGACAGGGGTGGAACACTGAAGCTTTCTTT

cdr3_length: 14
j_call: TRBJ2-1
d_call: -
v_call: TRBV29-1
clone_size: -
cdr3_aa: CSVAGLGRWDEQFF
cdr3_nt: TGCAGCGTTGCGGGCCTAGGCCGGTGGGATGAGCAGTTCTTC

cdr3_length: 12
j_call: TRBJ2-7
d_call: -
v_call: TRBV2
clone_size: -
cdr3_aa: CASGVDSYEQYF
cdr3_nt: TGTGCCAGCGGGGTGGACTCCTACGAGCAGTACTTC

cdr3_length: 16
j_call: TRBJ2-7
d_call: -
v_call: TRBV5-1
clone_size: -
cdr3_aa: CASSLGGDGGSYEQYF
cdr3_nt: TGCGCCAGCAGCCTGGGCGGGGATGGAGGCTCCTACGAGCAGTACTTC

cdr3_length: 13
j_call: TRBJ1-2
d_call: -
v_call: TRBV15
clone_size: -
cdr3_aa: CATSSPPSMFYTF
cdr3_nt: TGTGCCACCAGCAGCCCACCAAGTATGTTCTACACCTTC

cdr3_length: 14
j_call: TRBJ1-1
d_call: -
v_call: TRBV11-2
clone_size: -
cdr3_aa: CASSLAASGTEAFF
cdr3_nt: TGTGCCAGCAGCTTAGCGGCATCGGGCACTGAAGCTTTCTTT

cdr3_length: 13
j_call: TRBJ2-1
d_call: -
v_call: TRBV6-1
clone_size: -
cdr3_aa: CASSIRLYNEQFF
cdr3_nt: TGTGCCAGCAGTATTCGCCTCTACAATGAGCAGTTCTTC

cdr3_length: 14
j_call: TRBJ1-5
d_call: -
v_call: TRBV18
clone_size: once
cdr3_aa: CASSPFQNNQPQHF
cdr3_nt: TGTGCCAGCTCCCCCTTCCAAAACAATCAGCCCCAGCATTTT

cdr3_length: 14
j_call: TRBJ2-5
d_call: -
v_call: TRBV18
clone_size: -
cdr3_aa: CASSPPTRQETQYF
cdr3_nt: TGTGCCAGCTCACCGCCGACAAGGCAAGAGACCCAGTACTTC

cdr3_length: 14
j_call: TRBJ2-7
d_call: TRBD1
v_call: TRBV7-8
clone_size: -
cdr3_aa: CASSSGQVRYEQYF
cdr3_nt: TGTGCCAGCAGCTCCGGACAGGTCCGATACGAGCAGTACTTC

cdr3_length: 15
j_call: TRBJ2-3
d_call: -
v_call: TRBV7-2
clone_size: -
cdr3_aa: CASSLYGDPQDTQYF
cdr3_nt: TGTGCCAGCAGCTTATATGGGGATCCTCAAGATACGCAGTATTTT

cdr3_length: 12
j_call: TRBJ1-2
d_call: -
v_call: TRBV6-1
clone_size: -
cdr3_aa: CASSGVGYGYTF
cdr3_nt: TGTGCCAGCAGTGGGGTTGGGTATGGCTACACCTTC

cdr3_length: 16
j_call: TRBJ1-1
d_call: -
v_call: TRBV29-1
clone_size: -
cdr3_aa: CSVDFLPMTPTTEAFF
cdr3_nt: TGCAGCGTTGACTTCCTCCCCATGACCCCGACCACTGAAGCTTTCTTT

cdr3_length: 14
j_call: TRBJ2-7
d_call: TRBD1
v_call: TRBV5-4
clone_size: -
cdr3_aa: CASSETGTGDEQYF
cdr3_nt: TGTGCCAGCAGCGAGACCGGGACAGGGGACGAGCAGTACTTC

cdr3_length: 15
j_call: TRBJ2-1
d_call: -
v_call: TRBV30
clone_size: -
cdr3_aa: CAWSVRITGGNEQFF
cdr3_nt: TGTGCCTGGAGTGTTCGTATCACTGGAGGAAATGAGCAGTTCTTC

cdr3_length: 16
j_call: TRBJ1-5
d_call: TRBD1
v_call: TRBV6-5
clone_size: -
cdr3_aa: CASSFLGTGLNQPQHF
cdr3_nt: TGTGCCAGCAGTTTTTTAGGGACAGGGCTCAATCAGCCCCAGCATTTT

cdr3_length: 15
j_call: TRBJ2-3
d_call: -
v_call: TRBV5-5
clone_size: -
cdr3_aa: CASSFLGASTDTQYF
cdr3_nt: TGTGCCAGCAGCTTTTTGGGTGCTAGCACAGATACGCAGTATTTT